Following are 31 T cell receptor beta chains from one sample sequenced in a study of a mutant IDH1 vaccine in newly diagnosed glioma. What these receptors recognize is not known. Time point: week 5, during vaccination. The study gave 300 ug of mutant IDH1 20-mer peptide per vaccine dose, with topical imiquimod. This table comes from immunoSEQ multiplex PCR, and its TCRdb copy is limited to in-frame clones, with some not included. The data contain some 37,000 clones, approximately 80% of them seen just once; the ten biggest clones take up roughly 5.5%. Here the sequenced sample was PBMCs, taken from a glioma patient whose treatment included an IDH1 peptide vaccine. The receptors derive from a man aged 40-55 years with glioma.

V usage is TRBV19 and J usage is TRBJ1-3; D gene ambiguous. The CDR3 is 15 residues long. V lost 5 bases and J lost 0, with 11 bases in between. The germline V gene encodes CDR1 LNHDA and CDR2 SQIVND (reference sequence). CDR3 protein: CASSLRWGSGNTIYF. In DNA, the CDR3 is TGTGCCAGTAGTCTGCGTTGGGGCTCTGGAAACACCATATATTTT.

The chain joins TRBV7-9 to TRBJ1-2; no clear D. Between the trimmed V and J ends, which lost 3 bases and 5 bases, there was a span of 13 bases. The CDR3 has 14 residues. From germline, CDR1 is SEHNR and CDR2 FQNEAQ (reference sequence). The CDR3 here is CASSFPSWQYGYTF. CDR3 DNA sequence: TGTGCCAGCAGCTTCCCGTCGTGGCAGTATGGCTACACCTTC. Supplemented by reference TRBV7-9 and TRBJ1-2, the full variable domain reads DTGVSQNPRHKITKRGQNVTFRCDPISEHNRLYWYRQTLGQGPEFLTYFQNEAQLEKSRLLSDRFSAERPKGSFSTLEIQRTEQGDSAMYLCASSFPSWQYGYTFGSGTRLTVV.

This clone was seen only once. CDR3: CASSGRYQGANYGYTF. CDR3 nucleotide sequence: TGTGCCAGCAGCGGTCGGTATCAGGGGGCTAACTATGGCTACACCTTC. This chain uses TRBV7-9 with TRBJ1-2; 7 bases map to TRBD1. This CDR3 has 16 amino acids. J gave up 0 bases and V 5 bases, and 9 bases lay outside the gene matches. The germline gives CDR1 SEHNR, CDR2 FQNEAQ (reference sequence).

This clone was found a few times. The chain carries TRBV6-1 and TRBJ1-1, with a weak D call TRBD1 (5 bases). Looked up from germline, CDR1 is MNHNS and CDR2 is SASEGT. The CDR3 covers 14 residues. The ends were cut back, 4 bases at V and 3 bases at J, with 12 bases in the middle. CDR3 sequence: CASSADSWDTEAFF. The CDR3 nucleotides read TGTGCCAGCAGTGCTGACAGTTGGGACACTGAAGCTTTCTTT.

The rearrangement joins TRBV2 to TRBJ2-7; D tentatively reads TRBD1 or TRBD2 (5 bases each). V was shortened by 6 bases and J by 0 bases, with 15 bases between the two germline ends. The CDR3 spans 15 residues. The germline V gene has CDR1 SNHLY and CDR2 FYNNEI. The DNA of the CDR3 is TGTGCCAGCAGCCCGGGACCAAAGAGCTCCTACGAGCAGTACTTC. It translates to CASSPGPKSSYEQYF. The full variable domain, rest sourced from reference TRBV2 and TRBJ2-7, is EPEVTQTPSHQVTQMGQEVILRCVPISNHLYFYWYRQILGQKVEFLVSFYNNEISEKSEIFDDQFSVERPDGSNFTLKIRSTKLEDSAMYFCASSPGPKSSYEQYFGPGTRLTVT.

This clone has just one count. The chain uses TRBV7-2 and TRBJ1-6; a possible D gene is TRBD1 (5 bases). The CDR3 is made up of 14 amino acids. Trimming took off 3 bases at V and 6 bases at J, with 9 bases between the two ends. Per the germline V gene, CDR1 is SGHTA and CDR2 is FQGNSA. The CDR3 DNA reads as TGTGCCAGCAGCTTCGGGGGAGGTAATTCACCCCTCCACTTT. Amino acid sequence: CASSFGGGNSPLHF.

The chain employs TRBV18 and TRBJ2-7; 8 nucleotides align to TRBD1. CDR3 length: 13 residues. V lost 5 bases, J lost 3 bases, and 3 bases stayed unmatched. Germline loops: CDR1 KGHSH, CDR2 LQKENI. The CDR3 sequence is CASSNGQGYEQYF. The CDR3 bases are TGTGCCAGCTCAAATGGACAGGGCTACGAGCAGTACTTC.

V gene TRBV7-7 combines with J gene TRBJ2-5; 9 nucleotides agree with TRBD2. Germline values: CDR1 SSHAT, CDR2 FNYEAQ (reference sequence). With 1 base clipped from V and 1 base from J, the junction kept 1 base outside the gene matches. The CDR3 length is 15 residues. This CDR3 is CASSLGLAAQETQYF. DNA of the CDR3: TGTGCCAGCAGCTTAGGACTAGCGGCCCAAGAGACCCAGTACTTC.

This chain links TRBV14 with TRBJ2-7; TRBD1 matches 8 bases. CDR3 size: 19 residues. Germline CDR1 reads SGHDN; CDR2 reads FVKESK. V shed 5 bases, J shed 5 bases, and the junction held 23 bases outside the gene matches. The CDR3 nucleotides read TGTGCCAGCAGCGGGCAACGGGACAGGCACCCCAAGGTTCAGAACGAGCAGTACTTC. This gives the protein CASSGQRDRHPKVQNEQYF.

This sequence joins TRBV6-5 and TRBJ1-6; D unclear. This CDR3 is built from 12 residues. Trimming pared 6 bases from V and 9 bases from J, leaving 9 bases between. Germline V gives CDR1 MNHEY, CDR2 SVGAGI. CDR3 bases: TGTGCCAGCAGGGCCTTCGGTTCACCCCTCCACTTT. This codes for CASRAFGSPLHF.

The chain combines TRBV2 with TRBJ2-1, with 14 bases lining up with TRBD2. Germline V gene data show CDR1 as SNHLY and CDR2 as FYNNEI. CDR3 length equals 13 residues. After removal of 6 bases from V and 9 bases from J, the junction contained 1 base not matched to a gene. As DNA, the CDR3 is TGTGCCAGCAGGGGGACTAGCGGGGGTGAGCAGTTCTTC. Its protein product is CASRGTSGGEQFF.

V usage is TRBV6-1 and J usage is TRBJ2-7; D is unresolved. CDR3 length: 17 residues. V lost 0 bases and J 0 bases, leaving 15 bases between the germline ends. CDR1 and CDR2 (germline): MNHNS, SASEGT. The CDR3 DNA is TGTGCCAGCAGTGAAGCTCTGCCAGGAGATAGCTCCTACGAGCAGTACTTC. This gives the protein CASSEALPGDSSYEQYF.

The rearrangement links TRBV19 to TRBJ1-5, with 7 bases lining up with TRBD1. Looked up from germline, CDR1 is LNHDA and CDR2 is SQIVND (reference sequence). The CDR3 covers 14 residues. V lost 4 bases and J lost 3; bases outside the gene matches: 3. CDR3 amino acids: CASSSDRDNQPQHF. As DNA, the CDR3 is TGTGCCAGTAGTAGCGACAGGGACAATCAGCCCCAGCATTTT.

This sequence joins TRBV7-9 and TRBJ1-4; D gene unclear. Germline lookup yields CDR1 SEHNR and CDR2 FQNEAQ (reference sequence). V was shortened by 4 bases and J by 7 bases, with 10 bases between the two germline ends. The CDR3 is made up of 13 amino acids. The CDR3 reads CASSSWVGEKLFF. CDR3 DNA sequence: TGTGCCAGCAGCTCATGGGTTGGTGAAAAACTGTTTTTT.

The chain combines TRBV6-1 with TRBJ2-1; D ambiguous. Per the germline V gene, CDR1 is MNHNS and CDR2 is SASEGT. This CDR3 has 9 amino acids. Trimming shortened V by 4 bases and J by 14 bases, and 6 bases separated the two germline ends. The CDR3 DNA is TGTGCCAGCAGTGGCCCAGAGTTCTTC. Translating gives CASSGPEFF.

The chain couples TRBV5-4 to TRBJ2-7; TRBD2 agrees at 10 bases. The V segment lost 1 base and the J segment 3 bases; nucleotides outside the gene matches: 4. CDR1 is SGHNT, CDR2 YYREEE, per germline (reference sequence). CDR3 length: 15 amino acids. For the CDR3, the DNA is TGTGCCAGCAGCTTGTCGGGACTAGCGAACTACGAGCAGTACTTC. It is translated as CASSLSGLANYEQYF.

The chain joins TRBV5-1 to TRBJ2-4; D unclear. CDR1 and CDR2 (germline): SGHRS, YFSETQ. CDR3 length: 14 amino acids. V was trimmed by 0 bases and J by 0 bases, leaving 4 bases between them. The CDR3, as DNA: TGCGCCAGCAGCTTGGGAGAAGCCAAAAACATTCAGTACTTC. It translates to CASSLGEAKNIQYF.

Here the CDR3 DNA reads TGTGCCAGCAGTTACGAGGGGGCTTACACTGAAGCTTTCTTT. Translating it yields CASSYEGAYTEAFF. The chain has TRBV6-6 and TRBJ1-1; 7 positions agree with TRBD1. In germline, CDR1 is MNHNY, CDR2 SVGAGI (reference sequence). This CDR3 has 14 amino acids. Trimming took 2 bases from V and 3 from J; bases not matched to a gene: 3.

This chain connects TRBV11-2 to TRBJ1-1, with unresolved D. Germline assignment: CDR1 SGHAT and CDR2 FQNNGV. Between the trimmed V and J ends, which lost 8 bases and 1 base, there was a span of 8 bases. The CDR3 length is 12 residues. The CDR3 sequence is CASQDQNTEAFF. CDR3 DNA: TGTGCCAGCCAAGATCAGAACACTGAAGCTTTCTTT.

The genes are TRBV18 and TRBJ1-4; no clear D gene. The CDR3 has 14 amino acids. Germline V lookup: CDR1 KGHSH, CDR2 LQKENI. Between the trimmed V and J ends, which lost 3 bases and 0 bases, there was a span of 5 bases. The CDR3 bases are TGTGCCAGCTCACCCAGAACAACTAATGAAAAACTGTTTTTT. Translated: CASSPRTTNEKLFF. The whole variable domain, remainder taken from reference TRBV18 and TRBJ1-4, is NAGVMQNPRHLVRRRGQEARLRCSPMKGHSHVYWYRQLPEEGLKFMVYLQKENIIDESGMPKERFSAEFPKEGPSILRIQQVVRGDSAAYFCASSPRTTNEKLFFGSGTQLSVL.

Here the CDR3 reads CASSHERGGYYEQYF. CDR3 coding DNA: TGTGCCAGCAGCCACGAACGGGGGGGTTACTACGAGCAGTACTTC. The genes are TRBV14 and TRBJ2-7; the match to TRBD2 covers 8 bases. The CDR3 is made up of 15 amino acids. V gave up 3 bases and J gave up 3 bases; unmatched junction bases: 7. Germline loops: CDR1 SGHDN, CDR2 FVKESK.

This clone was detected a few times. The gene calls are TRBV18 and TRBJ1-3; D is possibly TRBD1 (5 bases). The CDR3 is 18 amino acids. Germline CDR1 reads KGHSH; CDR2 reads LQKENI. Trimming removed 3 bases from V and 4 bases from J, with 22 bases in between. The CDR3 region is CASSPGISSGAGGNTIYF. The CDR3 nucleotides read TGTGCCAGCTCACCTGGCATTTCGAGCGGGGCTGGCGGAAACACCATATATTTT.

This chain links TRBV2 with TRBJ2-7, with D tentatively TRBD1 or TRBD2 (5 bases each). There are 14 residues in the CDR3. Germline lookup yields CDR1 SNHLY and CDR2 FYNNEI. Between the trimmed V and J ends, which lost 7 bases and 6 bases, there was a span of 19 bases. For the CDR3, the DNA is TGTGCCAGCATACCAAGGGACCGAAGGAGCGAGCAGTACTTC. It is translated as CASIPRDRRSEQYF.

The chain uses TRBV6-5 and TRBJ1-5; the D is unclear. The length of the CDR3 is 16 residues. In germline, CDR1 is MNHEY, CDR2 SVGAGI. Between the trimmed V and J ends, which lost 2 bases and 4 bases, there was a span of 15 bases. CDR3 DNA: TGTGCCAGCAGTTACAAGGCTCCCTTGCGGAATCAGCCCCAGCATTTT. This gives the protein CASSYKAPLRNQPQHF.

This chain links TRBV7-9 with TRBJ1-1; 7 bases map to TRBD1. V dropped 5 bases and J dropped 5; count of bases not matched to a gene: 11. The CDR3 runs to 15 residues. Per the germline V gene, CDR1 is SEHNR and CDR2 is FQNEAQ (reference sequence). The chain's CDR3 is CASSPPTGVMTEAFF. CDR3 in DNA: TGTGCCAGCAGCCCCCCCACAGGGGTGATGACTGAAGCTTTCTTT.

The V call is TRBV4-1, the J call TRBJ2-7; 8 nucleotides align to TRBD2. V trimming: 4 bases; J trimming: 7 bases; junction bases outside the gene matches: 9. The CDR3 is 14 residues long. In germline, CDR1 is MGHRA, CDR2 YSYEKL. The CDR3 here is CASSPSREGREQYF. CDR3 DNA sequence: TGCGCCAGCAGCCCCTCCCGGGAGGGAAGGGAGCAGTACTTC.

This rearrangement joins TRBV4-2 to TRBJ1-5; 9 bases agree with TRBD1. The CDR3 loop spans 16 amino acids. CDR1 is LGHNA, CDR2 YNFKEQ, per germline. The junction had 6 bases not matched to a gene; V was cut back by 0 bases and J by 6 bases. The CDR3 nucleotides are TGTGCCAGCAGCCAAGATGGGACAGGGCGGACTCAGCCCCAGCATTTT. Protein product: CASSQDGTGRTQPQHF.

The chain recombines TRBV2 with TRBJ2-3; D ambiguous. Germline V gives CDR1 SNHLY, CDR2 FYNNEI. The CDR3 contains 13 residues. Trimming removed 4 bases at V and 2 bases at J, with 7 bases between. This CDR3 is CASSVGYTDTQYF. DNA for the CDR3: TGTGCCAGCAGTGTAGGCTACACAGATACGCAGTATTTT.

The V and J genes are TRBV5-1 and TRBJ2-3, with D unclear. Germline lookup yields CDR1 SGHRS and CDR2 YFSETQ. CDR3 length: 15 amino acids. V shed 0 bases and J shed 1 base, with 9 bases lying between them. The CDR3 is CASSLEGAGTDTQYF. CDR3 DNA sequence: TGCGCCAGCAGCTTGGAAGGAGCTGGCACAGATACGCAGTATTTT.

The genes are TRBV5-4 and TRBJ2-5, with D possibly called TRBD1 or TRBD2 (6 bases each). Germline assignment: CDR1 SGHNT and CDR2 YYREEE (reference sequence). V was cut by 1 base and J by 1 base, with 14 bases left in between. The CDR3 spans 16 residues. CDR3 loop: CASSLTTGTLQETQYF. Here the CDR3 DNA reads TGTGCCAGCAGCTTGACTACAGGGACTCTCCAAGAGACCCAGTACTTC.

This clone was seen a single time. CDR3 coding DNA: TGTGCCAGCAGCTTAGGCGCTGATCAGCCCCAGCATTTT. Translated, it gives CASSLGADQPQHF. The chain recombines TRBV7-9 with TRBJ1-5; D not certain. Trimming left V 1 base short and J 5 bases short, with 6 bases between. This CDR3 has 13 residues. The germline CDR1 and CDR2 sequences are SEHNR and FQNEAQ (reference sequence). Full variable domain (rest looked up from reference TRBV7-9 and TRBJ1-5): DTGVSQNPRHKITKRGQNVTFRCDPISEHNRLYWYRQTLGQGPEFLTYFQNEAQLEKSRLLSDRFSAERPKGSFSTLEIQRTEQGDSAMYLCASSLGADQPQHFGDGTRLSIL.